This is a list of T cell receptor beta chains from one sample in a study of T cells and Merkel cell carcinoma outcomes. The protocol was immunoSEQ multiplex PCR, while the TCRdb copy is restricted to in-frame clones and leaves out a portion. In the table there are 5,500 to 7,500 clones, around 90% of which are singletons. Sequencing was carried out using tumor tissue from Merkel cell carcinoma. These receptors were obtained from a human donor with Merkel cell carcinoma. The CDR3 runs from the conserved cysteine through the conserved F or W. The order of the fields is D gene, clone size, J gene, V gene, CDR3 protein, CDR3 DNA. D genes are given only for firm matches. Clone size is given for some rows only: seen once, a few or many times, or a class if the clone is expanded.

D gene: TRBD1; clone size: .; J gene: TRBJ1-2; V gene: TRBV19; CDR3 protein: CASRPGQGNYGYTF; CDR3 DNA: TGTGCCAGTAGACCGGGACAGGGTAACTATGGCTACACCTTC
D gene: .; clone size: .; J gene: TRBJ2-7; V gene: TRBV11-1; CDR3 protein: CASSLSSRAQYF; CDR3 DNA: TGTGCCAGCAGCTTAAGTTCGCGGGCCCAGTACTTC
D gene: .; clone size: once; J gene: TRBJ2-2; V gene: TRBV4-3; CDR3 protein: CASSRLRGTTNTGELFF; CDR3 DNA: TGCGCCAGCAGCCGCTTGAGGGGAACGACGAACACCGGGGAGCTGTTTTTT
D gene: TRBD2; clone size: .; J gene: TRBJ2-3; V gene: TRBV27; CDR3 protein: CASSLQRGGTDTQYF; CDR3 DNA: TGTGCCAGCAGTTTACAGCGGGGGGGCACAGATACGCAGTATTTT
D gene: .; clone size: .; J gene: TRBJ2-7; V gene: TRBV11-3; CDR3 protein: CASSEGSEQYF; CDR3 DNA: TGTGCCAGCAGCGAGGGAAGCGAGCAGTACTTC
D gene: TRBD1; clone size: once; J gene: TRBJ2-2; V gene: TRBV2; CDR3 protein: CASQREGAGTGELFF; CDR3 DNA: TGTGCCAGTCAGAGAGAGGGGGCGGGCACCGGGGAGCTGTTTTTT
D gene: .; clone size: .; J gene: TRBJ1-5; V gene: TRBV2; CDR3 protein: CASSDGREGQPQHF; CDR3 DNA: TGTGCCAGCAGTGATGGCAGGGAGGGTCAGCCCCAGCATTTT
D gene: .; clone size: .; J gene: TRBJ2-6; V gene: TRBV4-2; CDR3 protein: CASSPAGGINVLTF; CDR3 DNA: TGTGCCAGCAGCCCAGCTGGGGGGATAAACGTCCTGACTTTC
D gene: TRBD1; clone size: .; J gene: TRBJ2-1; V gene: TRBV19; CDR3 protein: CASSPEGTGIVNEQFF; CDR3 DNA: TGTGCCAGTAGCCCCGAAGGGACAGGGATAGTAAATGAGCAGTTCTTC
D gene: .; clone size: .; J gene: TRBJ2-2; V gene: TRBV10-3; CDR3 protein: CALSFDGSGELFF; CDR3 DNA: TGTGCCCTCAGCTTTGATGGGTCCGGGGAGCTGTTTTTT
D gene: TRBD1; clone size: .; J gene: TRBJ1-6; V gene: TRBV7-2; CDR3 protein: CASRSGQGGSPLHF; CDR3 DNA: TGTGCCAGCAGATCAGGACAGGGGGGATCACCCCTCCACTTT
D gene: TRBD2; clone size: .; J gene: TRBJ2-3; V gene: TRBV10-3; CDR3 protein: CAISEGLSGDPRDTQYF; CDR3 DNA: TGTGCCATCAGTGAGGGTCTTAGCGGGGACCCCCGAGATACGCAGTATTTT
D gene: TRBD1; clone size: .; J gene: TRBJ2-7; V gene: TRBV6-1; CDR3 protein: CASNPRDRVGEQYF; CDR3 DNA: TGTGCCAGCAACCCCAGGGACAGGGTGGGCGAGCAGTACTTC
D gene: .; clone size: .; J gene: TRBJ2-7; V gene: TRBV7-9; CDR3 protein: CASSLWDPPRSSYEQYF; CDR3 DNA: TGTGCCAGCAGCCTTTGGGACCCCCCGAGGAGCTCCTACGAGCAGTACTTC
D gene: .; clone size: once; J gene: TRBJ1-2; V gene: TRBV5-8; CDR3 protein: CASSLSFRTARRGYTF; CDR3 DNA: TGTGCCAGCAGCCTTTCGTTTAGGACAGCACGTCGGGGCTACACCTTC
D gene: .; clone size: once; J gene: TRBJ2-1; V gene: TRBV5-6; CDR3 protein: CAGTLGAVDHEQFF; CDR3 DNA: TGTGCCGGCACCTTGGGTGCGGTAGACCATGAGCAGTTCTTC
D gene: .; clone size: once; J gene: TRBJ1-2; V gene: TRBV19; CDR3 protein: CASSPLGPPYGYTF; CDR3 DNA: TGTGCCAGTAGTCCCCTAGGTCCGCCCTATGGCTACACCTTC
D gene: TRBD2; clone size: .; J gene: TRBJ2-7; V gene: TRBV29-1; CDR3 protein: CSVGGTSGTYEQYF; CDR3 DNA: TGCAGCGTCGGGGGGACTAGCGGAACCTACGAGCAGTATTTC
D gene: .; clone size: .; J gene: TRBJ2-3; V gene: TRBV10-3; CDR3 protein: CAISEWADTDTQYF; CDR3 DNA: TGTGCCATCAGTGAGTGGGCCGACACAGATACGCAGTATTTT
D gene: .; clone size: .; J gene: TRBJ1-6; V gene: TRBV19; CDR3 protein: CASRNRESPLHF; CDR3 DNA: TGTGCCAGTAGGAACAGGGAGTCACCCCTCCACTTT
D gene: TRBD1; clone size: once; J gene: TRBJ2-1; V gene: TRBV7-9; CDR3 protein: CASSLGQGGYNEQFF; CDR3 DNA: TGTGCCAGCAGCCTTGGACAGGGGGGGTACAATGAGCAGTTCTTC
D gene: .; clone size: .; J gene: TRBJ1-1; V gene: TRBV19; CDR3 protein: CASSIATGHRVGAFF; CDR3 DNA: TGTGCCAGTAGTATAGCGACTGGGCACAGGGTAGGAGCTTTCTTT
D gene: TRBD2; clone size: .; J gene: TRBJ2-5; V gene: TRBV30; CDR3 protein: CAWRGLAPQETQYF; CDR3 DNA: TGTGCCTGGAGAGGACTAGCGCCCCAAGAGACCCAGTACTTC
D gene: TRBD2; clone size: .; J gene: TRBJ2-3; V gene: TRBV9; CDR3 protein: CASSRTSSTDTQYF; CDR3 DNA: TGTGCCAGCAGCCGGACTAGCAGCACAGATACGCAGTATTTT
D gene: .; clone size: .; J gene: TRBJ1-1; V gene: TRBV15; CDR3 protein: CATSRGWGGSDTEAFF; CDR3 DNA: TGTGCCACCAGCAGAGGGTGGGGGGGCTCGGACACTGAAGCTTTCTTT
D gene: TRBD2; clone size: .; J gene: TRBJ2-1; V gene: TRBV2; CDR3 protein: CASSRLAGGYNEQFF; CDR3 DNA: TGTGCCAGCAGTAGACTAGCGGGGGGGTACAATGAGCAGTTCTTC
D gene: .; clone size: few; J gene: TRBJ2-1; V gene: TRBV20-1; CDR3 protein: CSAPLRTEQFF; CDR3 DNA: TGCAGTGCCCCCCTACGTACTGAGCAGTTCTTC
D gene: .; clone size: few; J gene: TRBJ1-1; V gene: TRBV29-1; CDR3 protein: CSVERGGTEAFF; CDR3 DNA: TGCAGCGTTGAAAGGGGAGGCACTGAAGCTTTCTTT
D gene: .; clone size: .; J gene: TRBJ2-5; V gene: TRBV18; CDR3 protein: CASSPRIMQAVQETQYF; CDR3 DNA: TGTGCCAGCTCTCCCCGTATAATGCAGGCGGTCCAGGAGACCCAGTACTTC
D gene: TRBD1; clone size: .; J gene: TRBJ2-3; V gene: TRBV30; CDR3 protein: CAWNMGQAIADTQYF; CDR3 DNA: TGTGCCTGGAATATGGGACAGGCAATTGCAGATACGCAGTATTTT
D gene: .; clone size: .; J gene: TRBJ2-5; V gene: TRBV7-7; CDR3 protein: CASSLAAGGGRETQYF; CDR3 DNA: TGTGCCAGCAGCTTAGCGGCAGGGGGAGGAAGAGAGACCCAGTACTTC
D gene: TRBD1; clone size: .; J gene: TRBJ2-7; V gene: TRBV7-2; CDR3 protein: CASSPPNGQASYEQYF; CDR3 DNA: TGTGCCAGCAGCCCCCCCAATGGACAGGCGTCCTACGAGCAGTACTTC
D gene: .; clone size: .; J gene: TRBJ1-4; V gene: TRBV11-1; CDR3 protein: CASSLDGGGPTNEKLFF; CDR3 DNA: TGTGCCAGCAGCTTAGATGGAGGAGGCCCGACTAATGAAAAACTGTTTTTT